This T cell receptor beta chain is from a study of STAT5B mutations in CD4+ large granular lymphocyte leukemia. Sequenced by immunoSEQ multiplex PCR; TCRdb stores in-frame clones only, minus some. The sample carries about 26,000 clones, around 81% recorded once. Per germline, CDR1 MGHRA and CDR2 YSYEKL. The length of the CDR3 is 16 residues. V lost 0 bases and J lost 6; bases outside the gene matches: 5. Sample: CD4+ T cells from blood buffy coats. The V and J genes are TRBV4-1 and TRBJ2-1, with 10 positions matching TRBD2. This receptor was taken from a human donor in good health. For the CDR3, the DNA is TGCGCCAGCAGCCAAGAGAAGCGGGGGGGAGTCAATGAGCAGTTCTTC. It codes for CASSQEKRGGVNEQFF.